A selection of T cell receptor beta chains follows, all from one sample in a study of breast tumors, draining lymph nodes, adjacent tissues. One entry per CDR3 protein results from TCRdb running MiXCR on the multiplex PCR reads. The sample contains 150,000 to 200,000 distinct CDR3 sequences, roughly 30% of which appear only once. The sequenced sample consisted of axillary lymph node tissue. The receptors come from a female donor with breast cancer. Some clones in this sample may be carry-over from other donors' samples. Both conserved end residues are part of each CDR3. The D gene is left open where the match is weak. The size field is filled for only some rows; it gives once, few, many or a size class.

size	V	J	D	DNA	CDR3
many	TRBV13	TRBJ2-7	.	TGTGCCAGCAGCTTAGGCCGTCAGGGTTCCTACGAGCAGTACTTC	CASSLGRQGSYEQYF
many	TRBV11-2	TRBJ2-4	TRBD1	TGTGCCAGCACCTCAGGGGGTTGGAACATTCAGTACTTC	CASTSGGWNIQYF
many	TRBV29-1	TRBJ1-2	TRBD1	TGCAGCGTTCCCCTGGGGACAGAACATGGCTACACCTTC	CSVPLGTEHGYTF
many	TRBV20-1	TRBJ2-5	TRBD1	TGCAGTGCTAGAGCAACAGGGACAGGGCTGGAGACCCAGTACTTC	CSARATGTGLETQYF
many	TRBV5-5	TRBJ2-7	.	TGTGCCAGCAGCGACGGACTATTCTACGAGCAGTACTTC	CASSDGLFYEQYF
many	TRBV15	TRBJ2-5	TRBD2	TGTGCCACCAGCAGAGGTAGTGGGCTAGCGGACCAAGAGACCCAGTACTTC	CATSRGSGLADQETQYF
.	TRBV13	TRBJ1-1	.	TGTGCCAGCAGCTTAATTGATGAGGGCTACACTGAAGCTTTCTTT	CASSLIDEGYTEAFF
many	TRBV14	TRBJ2-1	.	TGTGCCAGCAGCCCCTCCACAGGACCCCTTTACAATGAGCAGTTCTTC	CASSPSTGPLYNEQFF
.	TRBV3-1	TRBJ2-7	TRBD2	TGTGCCAGCAGCCAAGATCTCCTAGCGGGGGGGCTGAGCTCCTACGAGCAGTACTTC	CASSQDLLAGGLSSYEQYF
many	TRBV10-3	TRBJ1-4	.	TGTGCCATCACCCCAGGGGAGGGTGAAAAACTGTTTTTT	CAITPGEGEKLFF
.	TRBV11-2	TRBJ1-2	.	TGTGCCAGCAGCAGCGGGGAAAACAGGGATGGCTGCACCTTC	CASSSGENRDGCTF
.	TRBV20-1	TRBJ1-2	.	TGCAGTGCTAGAGCCATTAACTATGGCTACACCTTC	CSARAINYGYTF
many	TRBV24-1	TRBJ2-7	TRBD1	TGTGCCACCAGTGACCGCCGAAACTTGCCAGGGGGCAATGAGCAGTACTTC	CATSDRRNLPGGNEQYF